One sample yielded the 32 T cell receptor beta chains listed below, sequenced in a study of OX40 agonist ivuxolimab in advanced cancers. Generated by immunoSEQ multiplex PCR, the TCRdb table keeps only in-frame clones and is missing some. The sample holds roughly 45,000 clones, over 65% seen once. The sample consisted of CD4+ or CD8+ T cells sorted from blood, taken in a trial of the OX40 agonist ivuxolimab. The receptors were gathered from an adult with an advanced solid tumor such as melanoma, head and neck, liver or kidney cancer.

The chain recombines TRBV7-9 with TRBJ2-7, with D unresolved. Trimming removed 2 bases at V and 2 bases at J, with 4 bases between. Per the germline V gene, CDR1 is SEHNR and CDR2 is FQNEAQ (reference sequence). The CDR3 sequence is 12 residues long. The CDR3 DNA follows: TGTGCCAGCAGCTTAAACGCCTACGAGCAGTACTTC. Amino acid sequence: CASSLNAYEQYF.

J is TRBJ2-5 and V is TRBV13; D is possibly TRBD2 (5 bases). V lost 6 bases and J 4 bases, leaving 12 bases between the germline ends. The CDR3 extends over 13 amino acids. Looked up from germline, CDR1 is PRHDT and CDR2 is FYEKMQ (reference sequence). The CDR3 DNA reads TGTGCCAGCAGACTAAACAGCGGAGAGACCCAGTACTTC. This encodes CASRLNSGETQYF.

The chain carries TRBV11-3 and TRBJ2-7; D ambiguous. V was cut by 1 base and J by 3 bases, with 7 bases left in between. The CDR3 runs 13 residues. Germline lookup yields CDR1 SGHNT and CDR2 YENEEA. The CDR3 spells CASSLARSYEQYF. CDR3 DNA sequence: TGTGCCAGCAGCTTAGCCAGGAGCTACGAGCAGTACTTC.

This rearrangement joins TRBV19 to TRBJ2-1, with 9 positions matching TRBD1. V trimming: 5 bases; J trimming: 13 bases; junction bases outside the gene matches: 6. The germline gives CDR1 LNHDA, CDR2 SQIVND (reference sequence). There are 12 residues in the CDR3. The CDR3 here is CASSRTGAGQFF. The CDR3 DNA sequence: TGTGCCAGTAGTCGGACAGGGGCCGGTCAGTTCTTC.

V usage is TRBV7-9 and J usage is TRBJ2-5; 9 bases align to TRBD1. The CDR3 consists of 16 residues. J was trimmed by 5 bases and V by 2 bases; bases with no gene match: 9. The germline CDR1 and CDR2 sequences are SEHNR and FQNEAQ (reference sequence). CDR3 residues: CASSLPPTGGVETQYF. The DNA of the CDR3 is TGTGCCAGCAGCTTACCCCCGACAGGGGGGGTGGAGACCCAGTACTTC.

This clone turned up a few times. The CDR3 sequence is CASSQTDGAYEQYF. As DNA, the CDR3 is TGTGCCAGCAGCCAGACCGACGGGGCCTACGAGCAGTACTTC. This sequence joins TRBV4-2 and TRBJ2-7, with D perhaps matching TRBD2 (5 bases). The CDR3 extends over 14 amino acids. With 3 bases removed from V and 2 bases from J, the gap between germline ends came to 11 bases. Looked up from germline, CDR1 is LGHNA and CDR2 is YNFKEQ.

The V gene is TRBV11-2, the J gene TRBJ2-2; no clear D. The germline CDR1 and CDR2 sequences are SGHAT and FQNNGV. CDR3 length: 12 residues. Between the trimmed V and J ends, which lost 7 bases and 6 bases, there was a span of 9 bases. Written as DNA, the CDR3 is TGTGCCAGCACCTACCTTCCCGGGGAGCTGTTTTTT. This codes for CASTYLPGELFF.

There are a few counts of this clone. This chain uses TRBV7-2 with TRBJ2-5; D is perhaps TRBD2 (5 bases). CDR1 and CDR2 (germline): SGHTA, FQGNSA. The CDR3 runs to 13 residues. The V and J ends lost 5 bases and 7 bases respectively, with 14 bases between them. The DNA for the CDR3 is TGTGCCAGCAGCCCCCGGGATCACGTGACCCAGTACTTC. Translation: CASSPRDHVTQYF.

The chain carries TRBV4-2 and TRBJ2-1, with 13 nucleotides matching TRBD2. The CDR3 loop spans 15 amino acids. V lost 0 bases and J lost 16; bases outside the gene matches: 9. The germline V gene has CDR1 LGHNA and CDR2 YNFKEQ. CDR3 amino acids: CASSQEHGTSGAFFF. CDR3 DNA sequence: TGTGCCAGCAGCCAAGAGCACGGGACTAGCGGGGCATTTTTCTTC.

The rearrangement joins TRBV27 to TRBJ2-5, with D possibly TRBD2 on 6 matching bases. The J call may be mistaken, given a closer DNA end match to TRBJ2-7. Germline V gives CDR1 MNHEY, CDR2 SMNVEV (reference sequence). CDR3 length equals 15 residues. As DNA, the CDR3 is TGTGCCAGCAGTTTGGTCCGGGGGAGGAGAAACGAGCAGTACTTC. Translating it yields CASSLVRGRRNEQYF.

The V call is TRBV28, the J call TRBJ2-3; 7 nucleotides line up with TRBD2. The germline CDR1 and CDR2 sequences are MDHEN and SYDVKM. V lost 5 bases to trimming and J lost 2 bases; unmatched junction nucleotides: 10. This CDR3 has 16 residues. The DNA for the CDR3 is TGTGCCAGCAGTCCGCTCCTTGGACTAGTCACAGATACGCAGTATTTT. It yields the protein CASSPLLGLVTDTQYF. The whole variable domain, remainder taken from reference TRBV28 and TRBJ2-3, is DVKVTQSSRYLVKRTGEKVFLECVQDMDHENMFWYRQDPGLGLRLIYFSYDVKMKEKGDIPEGYSVSREKKERFSLILESASTNQTSMYLCASSPLLGLVTDTQYFGPGTRLTVL.

V usage is TRBV29-1 and J usage is TRBJ2-2; no reliable D call. Trimming took 2 bases from V and 6 from J, leaving 7 bases between them. In germline, CDR1 is SQVTM, CDR2 ANQGSEA. The CDR3 contains 12 residues. CDR3 in DNA: TGCAGCGTTGAAAAGGCCGCCGGGGAGCTGTTTTTT. It codes for CSVEKAAGELFF.

In its sample, this clone was seen once. This chain uses TRBV29-1 with TRBJ2-7, with 12 bases matching TRBD2. After removal of 5 bases from V and 2 bases from J, the junction contained 1 base not matched to a gene. This CDR3 contains 13 residues. Germline values: CDR1 SQVTM, CDR2 ANQGSEA. CDR3 amino acids: CSVRLAGAYEQYF. The CDR3 DNA sequence: TGCAGCGTTCGACTAGCGGGAGCCTACGAGCAGTACTTC.

V is TRBV13 and J is TRBJ1-1; no firm D call. CDR3 length equals 15 residues. V was trimmed by 0 bases and J by 8 bases, leaving 16 bases between them. Germline CDR1 and CDR2: PRHDT and FYEKMQ (reference sequence). The CDR3: CASSLGARAWAEAFF. The CDR3 DNA is TGTGCCAGCAGCTTAGGCGCCCGGGCCTGGGCGGAAGCTTTCTTT.

The CDR3 coding sequence is TGCGCCAGCAGCCAATGGAGACAGGGACTTTACAATGAGCAGTTCTTC. This encodes CASSQWRQGLYNEQFF. The rearrangement joins TRBV4-3 to TRBJ2-1, with a weak D call TRBD1 (7 bases). Per germline, CDR1 LGHNA and CDR2 YSLEER. Trimming took off 2 bases at V and 4 bases at J, with 15 bases between the two ends. The CDR3 length is 16 residues.

The chain combines TRBV19 with TRBJ1-2, with TRBD1 matching 7 bases. V trimming: 6 bases; J trimming: 4 bases; junction bases outside the gene matches: 11. This CDR3 region has 15 residues. Germline CDR1 reads LNHDA; CDR2 reads SQIVND (reference sequence). The CDR3 loop reads CASSQGGAGLYGYTF. The CDR3 DNA reads as TGTGCCAGTAGCCAGGGGGGCGCCGGTCTCTATGGCTACACCTTC.

The V and J genes are TRBV6-5 and TRBJ2-1, with D possibly TRBD2 on 6 matching bases. The V end lost 4 bases, the J end lost 3 bases, and 13 bases lay between the germline ends. There are 15 residues in the CDR3. Germline assignment: CDR1 MNHEY and CDR2 SVGAGI. The CDR3 is CASSSYSGIYNEQFF. The CDR3 DNA reads as TGTGCCAGCAGTTCTTATAGCGGAATCTACAATGAGCAGTTCTTC.

The chain carries TRBV5-1 and TRBJ2-3; D is undetermined. With 0 bases removed from V and 2 bases from J, the gap between germline ends came to 13 bases. The germline CDR1 and CDR2 sequences are SGHRS and YFSETQ. This CDR3 has 16 residues. In DNA, the CDR3 is TGCGCCAGCAGCTTGGAAGGTAGCAGTTCCACAGATACGCAGTATTTT. Residues: CASSLEGSSSTDTQYF.

In its sample, this clone ranks as medium-sized. The V gene is TRBV4-1, the J gene TRBJ1-1; D might be TRBD1 (6 bases). The V and J ends lost 4 bases and 4 bases respectively, with 16 bases between them. Germline assignment: CDR1 MGHRA and CDR2 YSYEKL. CDR3 length equals 15 residues. This CDR3 is CASSLSWQGPTEAFF. The CDR3 DNA sequence: TGCGCCAGCAGCCTTAGTTGGCAGGGGCCCACTGAAGCTTTCTTT.

The chain is built from TRBV4-1 and TRBJ2-1; D perhaps matches TRBD1 (6 bases). The germline V gene has CDR1 MGHRA and CDR2 YSYEKL. CDR3 length equals 13 residues. V was trimmed by 5 bases and J by 5 bases, leaving 10 bases between them. The CDR3 nucleotides read TGCGCCAGCAGCGTGGGGGCTAACAATGAGCAGTTCTTC. It translates to CASSVGANNEQFF.

The chain combines TRBV9 with TRBJ2-3; 12 positions match TRBD2. Germline loops: CDR1 SGDLS, CDR2 YYNGEE. V shed 3 bases, J shed 6 bases, and the junction held 8 bases outside the gene matches. The CDR3 totals 16 residues. DNA of the CDR3: TGTGCCAGCAGCGCCACCGGGACTAGCGGGCTGGATACGCAGTATTTT. Its protein is CASSATGTSGLDTQYF.

The chain couples TRBV5-1 to TRBJ2-7; D uncertain. The length of the CDR3 is 14 residues. Trimming removed 6 bases from V and 0 bases from J, with 13 bases in between. Germline CDR1 and CDR2: SGHRS and YFSETQ. CDR3 coding DNA: TGCGCCAGCAATTACGGCGATAGCTCCTACGAGCAGTACTTC. Translated: CASNYGDSSYEQYF.

The CDR3 DNA follows: TGTGCCAGCACCTGGGACAGCCTTAATGAAAAACTGTTTTTT. This codes for CASTWDSLNEKLFF. The rearrangement joins TRBV6-6 to TRBJ1-4; 7 nucleotides agree with TRBD1. This CDR3 is 14 amino acids long. After removal of 7 bases from V and 4 bases from J, the junction contained 6 bases not matched to a gene. Germline V gene data show CDR1 as MNHNY and CDR2 as SVGAGI (reference sequence).

The chain employs TRBV2 and TRBJ2-1, with 12 positions matching TRBD2. From germline, CDR1 is SNHLY and CDR2 FYNNEI. The CDR3 has 14 amino acids. Trimming at V came to 2 bases and at J to 13 bases, leaving 6 bases not matched to a gene. The CDR3 here is CASSESASGRGQFF. CDR3 nucleotide sequence: TGTGCCAGCAGTGAATCGGCTAGCGGGAGGGGTCAGTTCTTC.

The rearrangement links TRBV7-6 to TRBJ2-1, with 7 nucleotides matching TRBD1. The CDR3 runs 13 residues. Unmatched junction bases numbered 3, after V lost 2 bases and J lost 8 bases. Germline values: CDR1 SGHVS, CDR2 FNYEAQ. CDR3 in DNA: TGTGCCAGCAGCTTAACGGGACAGCATGAGCAGTTCTTC. This gives the protein CASSLTGQHEQFF.

The chain is built from TRBV27 and TRBJ1-6; perhaps TRBD1 as D (5 bases). CDR3 length equals 14 residues. The germline V gene has CDR1 MNHEY and CDR2 SMNVEV (reference sequence). V was trimmed by 3 bases and J by 6 bases, leaving 9 bases between them. CDR3 in DNA: TGTGCCAGCAGTTTTCTAGGGGTTAATTCACCCCTCCACTTT. This translates into CASSFLGVNSPLHF.

V gene TRBV9 combines with J gene TRBJ2-3; a possible D gene is TRBD2 (5 bases). CDR1 is SGDLS and CDR2 is YYNGEE in the germline V gene. This CDR3 contains 15 residues. With 4 bases removed from V and 2 bases from J, the gap between germline ends came to 14 bases. The DNA for the CDR3 is TGTGCCAGCAGCTCCCTAGGAGGTTTCACAGATACGCAGTATTTT. This codes for CASSSLGGFTDTQYF.

The rearrangement uses TRBV27 and TRBJ1-2, with 7 bases identical to TRBD1. The CDR3 has 13 amino acids. With V trimmed by 3 bases and J by 4 bases, 2 bases remained unmatched. Germline CDR1 reads MNHEY; CDR2 reads SMNVEV (reference sequence). CDR3: CASSFGTAYGYTF. As DNA, the CDR3 is TGTGCCAGCAGTTTTGGGACAGCCTATGGCTACACCTTC.

CDR3 in DNA: TGTGCCAGCTCACCAATTGAAGGCGGGGGCCTCACCGGGGAGCTGTTTTTT. This sequence encodes CASSPIEGGGLTGELFF. The chain couples TRBV18 to TRBJ2-2; the D gene is possibly TRBD2 (7 bases). The CDR3 length is 17 residues. V dropped 2 bases and J dropped 4 bases, with 17 bases sitting between them. Germline loops: CDR1 KGHSH, CDR2 LQKENI.

The rearrangement joins TRBV27 to TRBJ2-7; no reliable D call. Per the germline V gene, CDR1 is MNHEY and CDR2 is SMNVEV (reference sequence). V was clipped by 6 bases and J by 1 base, with 7 bases between them. The CDR3 is 12 residues long. CDR3 residues: CASSTDSYEQYF. CDR3 DNA sequence: TGTGCCAGCAGCACAGATTCCTACGAGCAGTACTTC.

For the CDR3, the DNA is TGTGCCAGCAGCTTGGCCGTTACTGAAGCTTTCTTT. Encoded protein: CASSLAVTEAFF. This sequence joins TRBV5-4 and TRBJ1-1; D is uncertain. Trimming took off 0 bases at V and 5 bases at J, with 5 bases between the two ends. The CDR3 extends over 12 amino acids. Germline V CDR1 and CDR2: SGHNT, YYREEE (reference sequence).

V usage is TRBV13 and J usage is TRBJ2-7, with 10 positions matching TRBD2. CDR3 length: 15 residues. With 4 bases clipped from V and 2 bases from J, the junction kept 5 bases outside the gene matches. Germline CDR1 reads PRHDT; CDR2 reads FYEKMQ (reference sequence). In DNA form, the CDR3 reads TGTGCCAGCAGCTACAGGACTAGCGGTACCTACGAGCAGTACTTC. This translates into CASSYRTSGTYEQYF.